The entry below gives a single TCR beta chain sequence along with its context. The antigen remains undetermined. Nashville, Tennessee was home to all donors, each a Caucasian adult. CD4+ cells yielded CD45RA+ naive and CD45RA-negative memory subsets. This entry comes from a study of shared clonotypes between healthy human individuals. As for the study in general: CD4 naive and memory got three plates each, CD8 naive two, CD8 memory one.

Findings and caveats of the study: Relative to clonotypes present in all four donors, those not shared had lower generation probabilities.

Germline V gene sequence: CDR1 KGHSH, CDR2 LQKENI. This CDR3 has 17 residues. The ends were cut back, 3 bases at V and 0 bases at J, with 15 bases in the middle. Profiled with immunoSEQ multiplex PCR; TCRdb holds only in-frame clones, not every one. The sample lists some 2,500,000 clones; 80% to 95% were seen once. This TCR derives from a man aged 18 to 29 in good health. Some clones in this sample may be carry-over from other donors' samples. The chain links TRBV18 to TRBJ1-3; possible D gene TRBD1, 5 bases. The sequenced sample consisted of naive CD4+ T cells from PBMCs. As to subset: CD45RA+ positively selected. The CDR3 DNA reads as TGTGCCAGCTCACCGGTTGCAGGGCAGAGCTCTGGAAACACCATATATTTT. Protein sequence: CASSPVAGQSSGNTIYF.